This T cell receptor (beta chain) is from a study of blood T cell repertoires in COVID-19. TCRdb's copy holds only in-frame clones and misses some; the assay was immunoSEQ multiplex PCR. The sample includes roughly 300,000 clones, approximately 90% seen only once; the top ten take 8.5% to 12%. This clone was recorded a few times. Sequencing used PBMCs or T cells enriched from blood (not recorded which). The TCR sequence derives from a woman under 30 who had recovered from COVID-19.

The CDR3 region is CSVEGDRGWGTEAFF. DNA for the CDR3: TGCAGCGTTGAAGGGGACAGGGGTTGGGGCACTGAAGCTTTCTTT. The chain recombines TRBV29-1 with TRBJ1-1; 10 positions match TRBD1. Germline CDR1 SQVTM, CDR2 ANQGSEA. The CDR3 runs 15 residues. With 1 base clipped from V and 4 bases from J, the junction kept 6 bases outside the gene matches.